Following are 24 T cell receptor beta chains from one sample sequenced in a study of OX40 agonist ivuxolimab in advanced cancers. The assay was immunoSEQ multiplex PCR, and TCRdb's table has in-frame clones only and misses some. The table records roughly 92,000 clones, 90% to 95% of them present only once. The specimen was CD4+ or CD8+ T cells sorted from blood, collected in a trial of the OX40 agonist ivuxolimab. These receptors all stem from an adult with an advanced solid tumor such as melanoma, head and neck, liver or kidney cancer.

V is TRBV5-4 and J is TRBJ2-1, with 12 bases aligning to TRBD2. V dropped 4 bases and J dropped 8; count of bases not matched to a gene: 13. The CDR3 sequence is 17 residues long. CDR1 is SGHNT and CDR2 is YYREEE in the germline V gene (reference sequence). The CDR3 reads CASSKGTSGSIGHEQFF. Here the CDR3 DNA reads TGTGCCAGCAGCAAGGGGACTAGCGGGTCCATAGGGCATGAGCAGTTCTTC.

The rearrangement links TRBV19 to TRBJ2-5, with D maybe TRBD1 (6 bases). The CDR3 covers 13 residues. The germline V gene encodes CDR1 LNHDA and CDR2 SQIVND (reference sequence). Trimming removed 3 bases at V and 2 bases at J, with 7 bases between. CDR3 in DNA: TGTGCCAGTAGTATCGGACAGCAAGAGACCCAGTACTTC. This translates into CASSIGQQETQYF. Combining the CDR3 with reference TRBV19 and TRBJ2-5 gives the whole variable domain DGGITQSPKYLFRKEGQNVTLSCEQNLNHDAMYWYRQDPGQGLRLIYYSQIVNDFQKGDIAEGYSVSREKKESFPLTVTSAQKNPTAFYLCASSIGQQETQYFGPGTRLLVL.

This clone was counted once. The chain employs TRBV11-3 and TRBJ2-1; 8 bases line up with TRBD2. The germline CDR1 and CDR2 sequences are SGHNT and YENEEA. V shed 1 base, J shed 4 bases, and the junction held 9 bases outside the gene matches. The CDR3 totals 17 residues. CDR3 sequence reads: CASSLVSGTGGYNEQFF. CDR3 bases: TGTGCCAGCAGCTTAGTTAGCGGGACGGGAGGTTACAATGAGCAGTTCTTC.

The rearrangement links TRBV7-2 to TRBJ1-5; D remains unclear. The V and J ends lost 1 base and 4 bases respectively, with 14 bases between them. This CDR3 has 16 amino acids. In germline, CDR1 is SGHTA, CDR2 FQGNSA. The CDR3 DNA reads as TGTGCCAGCAGCTTAGGTGGCAGTTTAACAAATCAGCCCCAGCATTTT. Translated, it gives CASSLGGSLTNQPQHF.

The chain is built from TRBV2 and TRBJ1-1; a possible D gene is TRBD1 (6 bases). The CDR3 sequence is 15 residues long. Germline loops: CDR1 SNHLY, CDR2 FYNNEI. The ends were cut back, 7 bases at V and 3 bases at J, with 18 bases in the middle. This CDR3 reads CASTRGLGAYTEAFF. The CDR3 DNA follows: TGTGCCAGCACCCGAGGGCTGGGGGCCTACACTGAAGCTTTCTTT.

V is TRBV5-1 and J is TRBJ1-4; weak D call: TRBD1 (6 bases). This CDR3 has 14 residues. Per the germline V gene, CDR1 is SGHRS and CDR2 is YFSETQ. V lost 2 bases and J 8 bases, leaving 13 bases between the germline ends. The CDR3 sequence: CASSFQGQGEKLFF. Here the CDR3 DNA reads TGCGCCAGCAGCTTTCAGGGGCAGGGGGAAAAACTGTTTTTT.

V gene TRBV6-6 combines with J gene TRBJ2-7; TRBD1 agrees at 9 bases. Trimming removed 6 bases from V and 4 bases from J; junction bases left unmatched: 10. Germline CDR1 and CDR2: MNHNY and SVGAGI (reference sequence). The CDR3 totals 15 residues. CDR3 bases: TGTGCCAGCAGGCCGGCGGGACAGGGTATTTACGAGCAGTACTTC. Translated, it gives CASRPAGQGIYEQYF.

CDR3 sequence (DNA): TGTGCCAGCAGCCTTGGTGTGAACACTGAAGCTTTCTTT. Its protein is CASSLGVNTEAFF. The gene calls are TRBV5-4 and TRBJ1-1; D is ambiguous. The V and J ends lost 4 bases and 0 bases respectively, with 7 bases between them. CDR1 is SGHNT, CDR2 YYREEE, per germline (reference sequence). CDR3 length: 13 amino acids.

The J gene is TRBJ2-7, the V gene TRBV5-4, with TRBD1 matching 8 bases. Trimming removed 5 bases from V and 5 bases from J; junction bases left unmatched: 3. The CDR3 runs to 12 residues. Germline CDR1 and CDR2: SGHNT and YYREEE (reference sequence). The CDR3 sequence: CASSLDRDEQYF. The CDR3 DNA is TGTGCCAGCAGTCTGGACAGGGACGAGCAGTACTTC.

This rearrangement joins TRBV4-1 to TRBJ2-1; the D is unclear. CDR1 MGHRA and CDR2 YSYEKL come from the germline V gene. CDR3 length equals 15 residues. Deletions cut 1 base from V and 8 bases from J, with 15 bases between. The CDR3 reads CASSQVLLPPDEQFF. CDR3 nucleotides: TGCGCCAGCAGCCAAGTTCTACTCCCCCCCGATGAGCAGTTCTTC.

The chain couples TRBV28 to TRBJ1-1; D possibly corresponds to TRBD1 (5 bases). V dropped 0 bases and J dropped 13 bases, with 12 bases sitting between them. The V gene's germline CDR1 is MDHEN and CDR2 SYDVKM. The CDR3 has 12 amino acids. The CDR3 nucleotides read TGTGCCAGCAGTTTATGGGGGGAGTGGGTTTTCTTT. Translating gives CASSLWGEWVFF.

The chain couples TRBV5-1 to TRBJ2-7; possible D gene TRBD1, 5 bases. V shed 0 bases and J shed 1 base, with 5 bases lying between them. CDR1 and CDR2 from the germline V gene are SGHRS and YFSETQ. The CDR3 contains 13 residues. Here the CDR3 reads CASSLEGSYEQYF. In nucleotides, the CDR3 is TGCGCCAGCAGCTTGGAGGGGTCCTACGAGCAGTACTTC.

The genes are TRBV4-3 and TRBJ2-1; 10 nucleotides align to TRBD1. CDR3 length: 18 amino acids. Germline assignment: CDR1 LGHNA and CDR2 YSLEER. The trim removed 0 bases at V and 3 bases at J, leaving 8 bases unmatched. This CDR3 is CASSQDPRQGAGYNEQFF. CDR3 bases: TGCGCCAGCAGCCAAGACCCCCGACAGGGGGCGGGCTACAATGAGCAGTTCTTC.

This sequence joins TRBV6-5 and TRBJ1-2; D remains unclear. CDR1 is MNHEY and CDR2 is SVGAGI in the germline V gene. Trimming pared 6 bases from V and 0 bases from J, leaving 11 bases between. CDR3 size: 14 residues. CDR3 region: CASRNSVTNYGYTF. DNA for the CDR3: TGTGCCAGCAGAAACAGCGTCACTAACTATGGCTACACCTTC.

This clone was observed many times. The chain couples TRBV21-1 to TRBJ2-2; TRBD2, the table's D call, lacks a check against the DNA. TRBV21-1 is labeled a pseudogene. This CDR3 has 15 amino acids. CDR3 sequence reads: CASSKGGEWPGELFF. In DNA, the CDR3 is TGTGCCAGCAGCAAAGGGGGGGAATGGCCCGGGGAGCTGTTTTTT.

This chain connects TRBV29-1 to TRBJ1-2; 11 bases align to TRBD1. J gave up 7 bases and V 5 bases, and 6 bases lay outside the gene matches. Germline values: CDR1 SQVTM, CDR2 ANQGSEA. The CDR3 spans 13 residues. CDR3 sequence (DNA): TGCAGCGTTCTTGGACAGGGGGCTGCTGGCTACACCTTC. Amino acid sequence: CSVLGQGAAGYTF.

The chain employs TRBV25-1 and TRBJ2-1; 7 bases are a match to TRBD2. Germline CDR1 reads MGHDK; CDR2 reads SYGVNS. V lost 4 bases to trimming and J lost 5 bases; unmatched junction nucleotides: 14. The CDR3 is 17 amino acids. The CDR3 DNA reads TGTGCCAGCAGTGCCAGACTAGCTGGGGGGGTTAACAATGAGCAGTTCTTC. It encodes CASSARLAGGVNNEQFF.

The chain is built from TRBV5-1 and TRBJ2-1; possible D gene TRBD2, 5 bases. Trimming pared 6 bases from V and 2 bases from J, leaving 12 bases between. The CDR3 contains 14 residues. Germline CDR1 reads SGHRS; CDR2 reads YFSETQ. The CDR3 is CASNSIGAYNEQFF. CDR3 nucleotide sequence: TGCGCCAGCAACTCCATCGGGGCCTACAATGAGCAGTTCTTC.

The chain is built from TRBV9 and TRBJ1-2; unclear D gene. Germline CDR1 is SGDLS and CDR2 is YYNGEE. V lost 0 bases to trimming and J lost 4 bases, with 22 bases between them. The CDR3 extends over 18 amino acids. For the CDR3, the DNA is TGTGCCAGCAGCGTAGGAACGAGTCTGGGGTATAGTGTCTATGGCTACACCTTC. Residues: CASSVGTSLGYSVYGYTF.

The chain carries TRBV7-2 and TRBJ2-7; 10 bases are a match to TRBD2. Germline CDR1 reads SGHTA; CDR2 reads FQGNSA. The ends lost 3 bases at V and 5 bases at J; junction bases unmatched: 10. The CDR3 runs 16 residues. The CDR3, as DNA: TGTGCCAGCAGCTTGGTTCCCAGCGGGAGGGCCAACGAGCAGTACTTC. It yields the protein CASSLVPSGRANEQYF.

The chain is built from TRBV19 and TRBJ1-5; maybe TRBD1 (5 bases). The CDR3 length is 15 residues. The germline CDR1 and CDR2 sequences are LNHDA and SQIVND (reference sequence). The V gene lost 1 base and the J gene lost 3 bases, with 10 bases spanning the gap. The CDR3 DNA reads as TGTGCCAGTAGTATAGCTACAGGCATCAATCAGCCCCAGCATTTT. Its translation is CASSIATGINQPQHF.

Concerning this clone: Relative to the germline gene, one junction end is altered; a read error may explain this. V and J are TRBV7-7 and TRBJ2-1, with TRBD2 matching over 8 bases. The CDR3 runs to 17 residues. Germline CDR1 is SSHAT and CDR2 is FNYEAQ (reference sequence). The CDR3 region has the DNA TGTGCTAGCAGCCCCCGCTACAGCGGGGGCTCCTACAATGAGCAGTTCTTC. Protein product: CASSPRYSGGSYNEQFF.

The V call is TRBV25-1, the J call TRBJ2-3; D is ambiguous. The CDR3 is made up of 14 amino acids. In germline, CDR1 is MGHDK, CDR2 SYGVNS. The germline V and J ends were trimmed by 4 bases and 0 bases, with 8 bases remaining between them. CDR3 protein: CASSVRLSTDTQYF. The CDR3 DNA is TGTGCCAGCAGTGTTAGGCTAAGCACAGATACGCAGTATTTT.

The chain recombines TRBV30 with TRBJ1-1; 10 bases are shared with TRBD1. Germline loops: CDR1 GTSNPN, CDR2 SVGIG (reference sequence). The trim removed 2 bases at V and 4 bases at J, leaving 7 bases unmatched. The CDR3 covers 15 residues. CDR3 bases: TGTGCCTGGAGTTTGCGGACAGGGGGGGTCACTGAAGCTTTCTTT. It translates to CAWSLRTGGVTEAFF.